This is a list of T cell receptor beta chains from one sample in a study of blood T cell repertoires in COVID-19. TCRdb keeps only in-frame clones here, not all; method: immunoSEQ multiplex PCR. The sample holds approximately 400,000 clones, over 65% seen once. Sequencing was performed on peripheral blood. These receptors were taken from a human donor with acute or convalescent COVID-19. The donor label of this sample is uncertain. Both conserved end residues are part of each CDR3. Each record gives: V gene, clone size, D gene, J gene, CDR3 protein, CDR3 DNA. The D gene is left open where the match is weak. The size entry is marked missing in some rows and otherwise reads once, few, many or a size class.

TRBV10-1	-	-	TRBJ2-1	CASSEEGESAAANEQFF	TGCGCCAGCAGTGAAGAGGGGGAGTCAGCGGCCGCCAATGAGCAGTTCTTC
TRBV11-2	-	-	TRBJ2-7	CASSPETAIGGYEQYF	TGTGCCAGCAGCCCAGAGACAGCCATCGGGGGTTACGAGCAGTACTTC
TRBV7-2	few	TRBD2	TRBJ2-2	CASSLEGTTNTGELFF	TGTGCCAGCAGCTTAGAAGGGACTACGAACACCGGGGAGCTGTTTTTT
TRBV5-1	-	-	TRBJ2-5	CASSFPPETQYF	TGCGCCAGCAGTTTCCCTCCCGAGACCCAGTACTTC
TRBV6-1	-	-	TRBJ1-1	CASSEVGGWITEAFF	TGTGCCAGCAGTGAAGTCGGGGGATGGATTACTGAAGCTTTCTTT
TRBV5-1	few	-	TRBJ1-1	CASRPSLWGGADTEAFF	TGCGCCAGCAGACCTTCCCTTTGGGGGGGGGCTGACACTGAAGCTTTCTTT
TRBV6-5	-	-	TRBJ2-7	CASSYSEGFRGEQYF	TGTGCCAGCAGTTACTCGGAGGGTTTCCGGGGCGAGCAGTACTTC
TRBV7-2	-	-	TRBJ2-5	CASSSYLAETQYF	TGTGCCAGCAGCTCCTACTTAGCGGAGACCCAGTACTTC
TRBV21-1	few	-	TRBJ1-2	CASSKAVPGRFDGYTF	TGTGCCAGCAGCAAAGCAGTACCTGGGCGATTTGATGGCTACACCTTC
TRBV12-3/TRBV12-4	-	-	TRBJ1-4	CASSPPGYRLFF	TGTGCCAGCAGTCCTCCGGGGTATCGACTGTTTTTT
TRBV7-8	-	TRBD1	TRBJ2-7	CASRRTGGGMSSYEQYF	TGTGCCAGCAGGAGAACAGGGGGCGGAATGAGCTCCTACGAGCAGTACTTC
TRBV5-1	-	-	TRBJ2-7	CASSFGGYEQYF	TGCGCCAGCAGCTTTGGCGGCTACGAGCAGTACTTC
TRBV7-9	few	-	TRBJ2-3	CASGGALGDTQYF	TGTGCCAGCGGCGGGGCCCTAGGAGATACGCAGTATTTT
TRBV27	-	TRBD1	TRBJ1-2	CASSRMGQGNNYGYTF	TGTGCCAGCAGTAGGATGGGACAGGGAAACAACTATGGCTACACCTTC
TRBV29-1	-	-	TRBJ1-1	CSVAGATTEAFF	TGCAGCGTTGCAGGGGCGACCACTGAAGCTTTCTTT
TRBV18	-	TRBD1	TRBJ1-3	CASSPGDRGIGNTIYF	TGTGCCAGCTCACCGGGGGACAGGGGGATCGGAAACACCATATATTTT
TRBV2	-	-	TRBJ1-1	CASVKQGMNTEAFF	TGTGCCAGCGTTAAACAGGGCATGAACACTGAAGCTTTCTTT
TRBV29-1	-	-	TRBJ2-1	CSVEAPGGLTSYNEQFF	TGCAGCGTTGAAGCCCCCGGGGGGCTGACCTCCTACAATGAGCAGTTCTTC
TRBV5-1	-	-	TRBJ1-6	CASSLDLSSPLHF	TGCGCCAGCAGCTTGGACTTAAGTTCACCCCTCCACTTT
TRBV2	-	-	TRBJ1-6	CASKERRRTNSPLHF	TGTGCCAGCAAAGAGAGGCGGAGGACTAATTCACCCCTCCACTTT
TRBV20-1	-	-	TRBJ1-5	CSASRGRVYSNQPQHF	TGCAGTGCGAGTAGGGGCAGGGTTTATAGCAATCAGCCCCAGCATTTT
TRBV9	-	-	TRBJ2-1	CASSVAFNEQFF	TGTGCCAGCAGCGTAGCCTTCAATGAGCAGTTCTTC
TRBV3-1/TRBV3-2	-	TRBD1	TRBJ1-2	CASSPGFQTGGWGYTF	TGTGCCAGCAGCCCGGGTTTTCAGACAGGGGGCTGGGGCTACACCTTC
TRBV18	-	-	TRBJ1-1	CASSQDWVGTEAFF	TGTGCCAGCTCGCAGGATTGGGTGGGCACTGAAGCTTTCTTT
TRBV19	few	-	TRBJ1-1	CASRKQDGNTEAFF	TGTGCCAGTAGAAAACAGGATGGGAACACTGAAGCTTTCTTT
TRBV19	-	-	TRBJ1-1	CARNLGADCGKNTEAFF	TGTGCCAGGAACCTCGGGGCAGATTGCGGGAAGAACACTGAAGCTTTCTTT
TRBV19	-	-	TRBJ1-5	CASGRGEGNQPQHF	TGTGCCAGTGGGAGGGGTGAAGGCAATCAGCCCCAGCATTTT
TRBV6-4	-	-	TRBJ1-6	CASSGKFGRARPPLHF	TGTGCCAGCAGCGGGAAATTTGGAAGGGCCCGTCCACCCCTCCACTTT
TRBV6-1	few	-	TRBJ1-4	CASSEGQGRSEKLFF	TGTGCCAGCAGTGAAGGGCAGGGCAGGAGTGAAAAACTGTTTTTT
TRBV5-6	-	TRBD2	TRBJ2-5	CASSYRLAELTQYF	TGTGCCAGCAGCTACAGGCTAGCGGAACTGACCCAGTACTTC
TRBV30	-	-	TRBJ2-1	CAWTLSSYNEQFF	TGTGCCTGGACTCTTAGCTCCTACAATGAGCAGTTCTTC
TRBV5-4	-	TRBD1	TRBJ1-2	CASRPTGFGGYTF	TGTGCCAGCAGGCCGACAGGGTTTGGTGGCTACACCTTC
TRBV4-1	-	TRBD1	TRBJ2-7	CASSRDRSSYEQYF	TGCGCCAGCAGCCGGGACAGGAGCTCCTACGAGCAGTACTTC
TRBV5-1	-	-	TRBJ1-6	CASTLTQTGNSPLHF	TGCGCCAGCACGCTGACGCAGACGGGAAATTCACCCCTCCACTTT
TRBV7-9	few	-	TRBJ2-3	CASSKSGRRSTDTQYF	TGTGCCAGCAGTAAGTCCGGGAGAAGAAGCACAGATACGCAGTATTTT
TRBV3-1/TRBV3-2	-	-	TRBJ1-1	CASTPRRKNTEAFF	TGTGCCAGCACCCCCCGCAGGAAAAACACTGAAGCTTTCTTT
TRBV19	-	-	TRBJ1-1	CASSGGRNTEAFF	TGTGCCAGTAGTGGAGGGCGGAACACTGAAGCTTTCTTT
TRBV6-5	few	TRBD1	TRBJ1-1	CASSYLTGRGNTEAFF	TGTGCCAGCAGTTACTTGACAGGGCGGGGGAACACTGAAGCTTTCTTT
TRBV18	-	-	TRBJ1-2	CASSLSGTPALYGYTF	TGTGCCAGCTCACTTTCCGGGACACCGGCACTCTATGGCTACACCTTC